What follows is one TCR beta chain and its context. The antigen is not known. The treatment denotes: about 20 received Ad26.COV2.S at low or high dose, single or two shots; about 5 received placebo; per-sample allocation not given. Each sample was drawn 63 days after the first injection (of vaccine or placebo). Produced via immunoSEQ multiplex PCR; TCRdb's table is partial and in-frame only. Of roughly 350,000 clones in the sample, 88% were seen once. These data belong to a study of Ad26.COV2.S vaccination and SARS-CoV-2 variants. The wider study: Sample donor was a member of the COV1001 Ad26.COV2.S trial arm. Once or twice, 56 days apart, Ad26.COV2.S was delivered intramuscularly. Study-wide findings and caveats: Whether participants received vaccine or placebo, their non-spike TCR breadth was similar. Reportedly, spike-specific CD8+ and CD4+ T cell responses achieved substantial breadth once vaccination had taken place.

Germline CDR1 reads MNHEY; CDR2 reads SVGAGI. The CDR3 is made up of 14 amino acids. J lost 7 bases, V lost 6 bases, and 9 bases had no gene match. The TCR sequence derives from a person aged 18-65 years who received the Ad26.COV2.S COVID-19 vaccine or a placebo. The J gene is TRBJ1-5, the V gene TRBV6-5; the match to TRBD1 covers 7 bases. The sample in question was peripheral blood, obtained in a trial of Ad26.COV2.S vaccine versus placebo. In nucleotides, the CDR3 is TGTGCCAGCAGCACCACAGGGGAGGCCCAGCCCCAGCATTTT. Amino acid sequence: CASSTTGEAQPQHF.